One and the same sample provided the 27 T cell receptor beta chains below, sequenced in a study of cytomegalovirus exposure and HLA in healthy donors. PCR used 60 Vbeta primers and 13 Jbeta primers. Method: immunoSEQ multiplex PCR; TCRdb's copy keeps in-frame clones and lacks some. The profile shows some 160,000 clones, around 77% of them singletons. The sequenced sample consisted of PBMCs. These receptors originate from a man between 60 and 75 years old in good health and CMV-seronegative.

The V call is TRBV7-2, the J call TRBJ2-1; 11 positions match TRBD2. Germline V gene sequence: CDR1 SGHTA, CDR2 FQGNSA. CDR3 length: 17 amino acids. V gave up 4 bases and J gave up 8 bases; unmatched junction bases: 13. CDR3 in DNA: TGTGCCAGCAGCTATCCGGGACTAGCGGCACTAGGGCATGAGCAGTTCTTC. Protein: CASSYPGLAALGHEQFF.

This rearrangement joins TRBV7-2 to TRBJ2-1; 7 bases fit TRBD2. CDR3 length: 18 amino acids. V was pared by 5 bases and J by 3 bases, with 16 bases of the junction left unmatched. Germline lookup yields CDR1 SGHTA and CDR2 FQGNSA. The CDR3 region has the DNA TGTGCCAGCAGCCTGGCCCGAGGAGCGGGGATATTCTACAATGAGCAGTTCTTC. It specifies CASSLARGAGIFYNEQFF.

CDR3 loop: CASSGGRGVYDTEAFF. The CDR3 nucleotides read TGTGCCAGCAGTGGGGGCCGCGGTGTATACGACACTGAAGCTTTCTTT. The chain uses TRBV6-1 and TRBJ1-1, with D maybe TRBD1 (5 bases). There are 16 residues in the CDR3. V lost 4 bases to trimming and J lost 3 bases, with 18 bases between them. Germline V gene data show CDR1 as MNHNS and CDR2 as SASEGT.

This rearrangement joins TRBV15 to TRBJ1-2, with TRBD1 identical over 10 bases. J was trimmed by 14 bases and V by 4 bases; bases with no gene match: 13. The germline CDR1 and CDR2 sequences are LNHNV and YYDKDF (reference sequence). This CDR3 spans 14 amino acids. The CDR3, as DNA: TGTGCCACCAGCACGAACATTCCGGGACAGGGGACGACCTTC. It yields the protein CATSTNIPGQGTTF. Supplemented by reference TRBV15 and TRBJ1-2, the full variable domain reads DAMVIQNPRYQVTQFGKPVTLSCSQTLNHNVMYWYQQKSSQAPKLLFHYYDKDFNNEADTPDNFQSRRPNTSFCFLDIRSPGLGDTAMYLCATSTNIPGQGTTFGSGTRLTVV.

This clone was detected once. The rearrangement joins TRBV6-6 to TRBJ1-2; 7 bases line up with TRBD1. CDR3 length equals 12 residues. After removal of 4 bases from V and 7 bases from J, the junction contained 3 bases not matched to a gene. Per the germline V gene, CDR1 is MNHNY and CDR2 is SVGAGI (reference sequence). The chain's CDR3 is CASSLYRGGYTF. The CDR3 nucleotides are TGTGCCAGCAGTTTGTACAGGGGTGGCTACACCTTC.

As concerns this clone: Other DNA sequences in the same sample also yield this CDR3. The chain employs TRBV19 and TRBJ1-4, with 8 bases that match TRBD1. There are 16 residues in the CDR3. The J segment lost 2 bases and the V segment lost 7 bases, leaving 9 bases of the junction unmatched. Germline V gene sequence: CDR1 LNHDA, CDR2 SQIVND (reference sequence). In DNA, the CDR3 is TGTGCCAGTACCGATCGGCAGGGGGCGACTAATGAAAAACTGTTTTTT. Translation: CASTDRQGATNEKLFF.

CDR3 coding DNA: TGTGCCAGCTCACCCCCCTTCAGGGGTGAAGCTTTCTTT. This translates into CASSPPFRGEAFF. V is TRBV18 and J is TRBJ1-1; maybe TRBD1 (6 bases). Per germline, CDR1 KGHSH and CDR2 LQKENI. This CDR3 has 13 residues. The germline V and J ends were trimmed by 3 bases and 7 bases, with 12 bases remaining between them. Looking up the rest from reference TRBV18 and TRBJ1-1 gives the full variable domain: NAGVMQNPRHLVRRRGQEARLRCSPMKGHSHVYWYRQLPEEGLKFMVYLQKENIIDESGMPKERFSAEFPKEGPSILRIQQVVRGDSAAYFCASSPPFRGEAFFGQGTRLTVV.

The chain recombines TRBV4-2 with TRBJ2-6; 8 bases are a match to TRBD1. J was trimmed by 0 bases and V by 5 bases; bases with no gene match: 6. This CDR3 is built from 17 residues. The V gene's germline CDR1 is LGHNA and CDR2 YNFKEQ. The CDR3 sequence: CASSVDRANSGANVLTF. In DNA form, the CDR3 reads TGTGCCAGCAGCGTGGACAGGGCCAACTCTGGGGCCAACGTCCTGACTTTC.

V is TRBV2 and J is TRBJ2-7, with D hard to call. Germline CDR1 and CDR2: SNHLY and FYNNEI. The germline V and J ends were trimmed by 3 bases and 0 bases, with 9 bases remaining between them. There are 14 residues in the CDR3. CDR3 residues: CASSDRFSSYEQYF. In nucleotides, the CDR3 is TGTGCCAGCAGTGATCGGTTTAGCTCCTACGAGCAGTACTTC.

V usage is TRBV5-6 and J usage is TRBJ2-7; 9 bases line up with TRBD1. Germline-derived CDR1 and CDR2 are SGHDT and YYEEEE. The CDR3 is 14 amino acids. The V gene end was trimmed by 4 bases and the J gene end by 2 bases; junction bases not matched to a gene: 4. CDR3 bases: TGTGCCAGCAGCCCCGGGACAGGGCCCTACGAGCAGTACTTC. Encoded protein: CASSPGTGPYEQYF.

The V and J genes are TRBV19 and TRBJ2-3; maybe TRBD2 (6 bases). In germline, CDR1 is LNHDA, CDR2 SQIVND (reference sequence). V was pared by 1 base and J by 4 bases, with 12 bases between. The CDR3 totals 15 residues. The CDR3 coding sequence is TGTGCCAGTAGTATAGCGGGAGTTGGTGCAGATACGCAGTATTTT. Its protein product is CASSIAGVGADTQYF.

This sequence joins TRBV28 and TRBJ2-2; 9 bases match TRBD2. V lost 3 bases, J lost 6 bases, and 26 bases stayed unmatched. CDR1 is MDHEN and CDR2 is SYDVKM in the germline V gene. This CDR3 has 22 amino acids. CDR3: CASSFLIRREAGLAGRAGELFF. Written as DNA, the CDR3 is TGTGCCAGCAGTTTCCTGATTCGCCGAGAGGCGGGGCTAGCGGGACGGGCCGGGGAGCTGTTTTTT.

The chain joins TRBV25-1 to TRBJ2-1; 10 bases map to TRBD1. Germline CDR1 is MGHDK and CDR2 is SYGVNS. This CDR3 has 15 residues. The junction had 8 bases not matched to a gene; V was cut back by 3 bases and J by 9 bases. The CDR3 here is CASSEDGTGVAEQFF. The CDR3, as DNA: TGTGCCAGCAGTGAGGACGGGACAGGGGTGGCTGAGCAGTTCTTC.

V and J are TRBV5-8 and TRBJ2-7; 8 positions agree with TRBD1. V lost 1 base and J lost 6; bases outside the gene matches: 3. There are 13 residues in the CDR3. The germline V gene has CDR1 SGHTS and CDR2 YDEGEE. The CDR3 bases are TGTGCCAGCAGCTTGAGGGACAGGATCGAGCAGTACTTC. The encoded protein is CASSLRDRIEQYF.

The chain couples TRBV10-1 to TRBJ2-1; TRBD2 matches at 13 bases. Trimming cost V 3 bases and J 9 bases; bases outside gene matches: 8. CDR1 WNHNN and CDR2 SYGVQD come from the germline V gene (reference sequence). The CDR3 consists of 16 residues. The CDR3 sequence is CASSEGLAGVNGEQFF. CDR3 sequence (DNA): TGCGCCAGCAGTGAAGGACTAGCGGGGGTTAACGGTGAGCAGTTCTTC.

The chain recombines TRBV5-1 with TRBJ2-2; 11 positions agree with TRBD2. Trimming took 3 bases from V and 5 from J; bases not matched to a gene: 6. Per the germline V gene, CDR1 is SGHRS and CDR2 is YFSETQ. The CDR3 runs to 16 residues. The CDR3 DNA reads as TGCGCCAGCAGCTACGGGACTAGCGGTTATACCGGGGAGCTGTTTTTT. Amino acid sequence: CASSYGTSGYTGELFF.

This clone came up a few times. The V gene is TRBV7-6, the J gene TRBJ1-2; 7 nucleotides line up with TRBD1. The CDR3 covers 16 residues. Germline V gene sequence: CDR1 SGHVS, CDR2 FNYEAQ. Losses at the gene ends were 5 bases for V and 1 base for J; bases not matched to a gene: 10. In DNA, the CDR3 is TGTGCCAGCAGCGAGACCCGGACAGGAAGTAACTATGGCTACACCTTC. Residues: CASSETRTGSNYGYTF.

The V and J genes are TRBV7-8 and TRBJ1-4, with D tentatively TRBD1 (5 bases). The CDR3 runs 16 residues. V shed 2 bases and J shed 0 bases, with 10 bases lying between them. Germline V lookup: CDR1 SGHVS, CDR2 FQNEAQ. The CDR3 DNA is TGTGCCAGCAGCTTAAGGGGCACTGCAACTAATGAAAAACTGTTTTTT. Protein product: CASSLRGTATNEKLFF.

This chain's CDR3 is CASSLSTGVVNEQFF. The CDR3 DNA reads as TGCGCCAGCAGCCTTTCGACAGGGGTTGTGAATGAGCAGTTCTTC. The chain carries TRBV5-1 and TRBJ2-1; the match to TRBD1 covers 8 bases. Germline V gene sequence: CDR1 SGHRS, CDR2 YFSETQ. The trim removed 4 bases at V and 7 bases at J, leaving 10 bases unmatched. The CDR3 runs to 15 residues.

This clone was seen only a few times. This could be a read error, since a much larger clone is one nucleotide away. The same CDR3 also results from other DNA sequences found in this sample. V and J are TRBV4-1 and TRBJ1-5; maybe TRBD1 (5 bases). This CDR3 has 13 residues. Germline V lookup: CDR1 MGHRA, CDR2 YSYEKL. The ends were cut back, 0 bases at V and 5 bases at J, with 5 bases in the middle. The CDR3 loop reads CASSQEGHQPQHF. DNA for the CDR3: TGCGCCAGCAGCCAAGAGGGGCATCAGCCCCAGCATTTT.

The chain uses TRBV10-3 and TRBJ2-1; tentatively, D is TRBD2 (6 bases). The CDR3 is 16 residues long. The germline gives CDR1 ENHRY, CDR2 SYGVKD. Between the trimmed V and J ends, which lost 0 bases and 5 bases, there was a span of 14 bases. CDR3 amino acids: CAISESSGVFNNEQFF. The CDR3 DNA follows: TGTGCCATCAGTGAGTCCTCGGGAGTCTTCAACAATGAGCAGTTCTTC.

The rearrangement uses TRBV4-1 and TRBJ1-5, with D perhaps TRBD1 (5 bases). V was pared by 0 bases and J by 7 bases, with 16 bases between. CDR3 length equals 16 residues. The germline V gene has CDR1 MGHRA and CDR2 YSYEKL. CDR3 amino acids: CASSQEGAPGEQPQHF. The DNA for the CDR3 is TGCGCCAGCAGCCAAGAAGGTGCCCCGGGGGAACAGCCCCAGCATTTT.

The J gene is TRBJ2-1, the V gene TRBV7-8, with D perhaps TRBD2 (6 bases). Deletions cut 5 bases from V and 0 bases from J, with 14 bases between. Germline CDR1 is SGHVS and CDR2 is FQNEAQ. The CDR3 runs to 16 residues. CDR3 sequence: CASSPRGGSSYNEQFF. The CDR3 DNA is TGTGCCAGCAGCCCGCGGGGCGGGTCCTCCTACAATGAGCAGTTCTTC.

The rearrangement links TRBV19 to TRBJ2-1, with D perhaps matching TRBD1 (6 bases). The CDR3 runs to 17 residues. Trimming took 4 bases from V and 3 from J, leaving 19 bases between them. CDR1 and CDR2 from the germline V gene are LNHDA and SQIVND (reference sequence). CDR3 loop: CASSTLVDGTHYNEQFF. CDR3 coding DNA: TGTGCCAGTAGTACCCTGGTCGACGGGACACACTACAATGAGCAGTTCTTC.

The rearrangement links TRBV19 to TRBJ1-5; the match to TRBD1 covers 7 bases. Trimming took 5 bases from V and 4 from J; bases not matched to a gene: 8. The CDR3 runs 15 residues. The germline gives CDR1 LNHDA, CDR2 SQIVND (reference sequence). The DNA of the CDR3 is TGTGCCAGTAGTCGGACAGGATTTGAGAATCAGCCCCAGCATTTT. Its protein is CASSRTGFENQPQHF.

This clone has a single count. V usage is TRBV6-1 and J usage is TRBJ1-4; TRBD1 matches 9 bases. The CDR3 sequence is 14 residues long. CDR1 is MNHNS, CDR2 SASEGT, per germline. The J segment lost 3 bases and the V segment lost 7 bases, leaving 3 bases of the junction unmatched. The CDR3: CASKRQGANEKLFF. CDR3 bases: TGTGCCAGCAAACGACAGGGGGCTAATGAAAAACTGTTTTTT.

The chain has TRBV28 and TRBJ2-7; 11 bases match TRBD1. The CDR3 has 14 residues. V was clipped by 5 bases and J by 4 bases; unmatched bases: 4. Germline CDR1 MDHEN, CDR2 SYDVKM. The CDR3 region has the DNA TGTGCCAGCAGTAGGACAGGGGGCGTTTACGAGCAGTACTTC. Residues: CASSRTGGVYEQYF.